These 17 T cell receptor beta chains were sequenced from one sample in a study of shared clonotypes between healthy human individuals. Assay used: immunoSEQ multiplex PCR; TCRdb lists only in-frame clones, some missing. Seen here are about 2.4 million clones, approximately 90% observed once, and the top ten hold over 0.12%. Sequencing was performed on naive CD4+ T cells sorted from blood. Subset denoted: CD45RA+ positively selected. These TCRs come from a man between 18 and 29 years old in good health.

As for this clone: The same CDR3 can be traced to other DNA sequences in this sample. This chain links TRBV19 with TRBJ2-5, with D tentatively TRBD2 (5 bases). Germline V CDR1 and CDR2: LNHDA, SQIVND (reference sequence). V dropped 3 bases and J dropped 5 bases, with 10 bases sitting between them. CDR3 length: 13 residues. Written as DNA, the CDR3 is TGTGCCAGTAGTATGGCCGGCGGGGAGACCCAGTACTTC. Its protein is CASSMAGGETQYF.

The genes are TRBV19 and TRBJ2-3, with 10 bases matching TRBD2. The CDR3 totals 13 residues. The V gene's germline CDR1 is LNHDA and CDR2 SQIVND (reference sequence). With V trimmed by 10 bases and J by 7 bases, 8 bases remained unmatched. The CDR3 reads CATAVAGGYTQYF. For the CDR3, the DNA is TGTGCCACTGCCGTAGCGGGGGGTTATACGCAGTATTTT.

V is TRBV27 and J is TRBJ1-2; D remains ambiguous. CDR3 length: 13 residues. The ends were cut back, 8 bases at V and 8 bases at J, with 18 bases in the middle. Germline V gene lookup returns CDR1 MNHEY and CDR2 SMNVEV (reference sequence). CDR3 residues: CASGSSNEGGYTF. The DNA of the CDR3 is TGTGCCAGCGGGTCCTCTAATGAAGGAGGCTACACCTTC.

The V call is TRBV7-9, the J call TRBJ2-2, with TRBD2 matching 7 bases. The CDR3 covers 16 residues. CDR1 and CDR2 from the germline V gene are SEHNR and FQNEAQ (reference sequence). The ends lost 3 bases at V and 4 bases at J; junction bases unmatched: 8. The CDR3, as DNA: TGTGCCAGCAGCTTGGGGGGACTAACACGCACCGGGGAGCTGTTTTTT. Protein product: CASSLGGLTRTGELFF.

The rearrangement links TRBV6-1 to TRBJ2-3, with D maybe TRBD2 (6 bases). The CDR3 runs 15 residues. CDR1 and CDR2 (germline): MNHNS, SASEGT. The ends were cut back, 7 bases at V and 2 bases at J, with 16 bases in the middle. Here the CDR3 DNA reads TGTGCCAGCACCCGTATAGGCGGGGACACAGATACGCAGTATTTT. This sequence encodes CASTRIGGDTDTQYF.

V is TRBV11-2 and J is TRBJ2-5; TRBD1 is a possible D gene (6 bases). This CDR3 has 15 residues. Trimming stripped 4 bases from V and 1 base from J, with 13 bases between. From germline, CDR1 is SGHAT and CDR2 FQNNGV. The CDR3 loop reads CASSSRDTFQETQYF. DNA for the CDR3: TGTGCCAGCAGCTCCCGGGACACCTTCCAAGAGACCCAGTACTTC.

The chain employs TRBV18 and TRBJ1-2; D is possibly TRBD1 (5 bases). Germline V gene sequence: CDR1 KGHSH, CDR2 LQKENI. The V end lost 6 bases, the J end lost 2 bases, and 16 bases lay between the germline ends. The CDR3 is made up of 15 amino acids. CDR3 DNA: TGTGCCAGCTCCCACGGGACCGAAAAAAACTATGGCTACACCTTC. The encoded protein is CASSHGTEKNYGYTF.

The rearrangement links TRBV7-2 to TRBJ2-7; tentatively, D is TRBD2 (6 bases). Germline CDR1 SGHTA, CDR2 FQGNSA. The CDR3 is 14 amino acids. V lost 1 base to trimming and J lost 5 bases, with 12 bases between them. The CDR3 coding sequence is TGTGCCAGCAGCTTAGTCGGGGGTAGGGACGAGCAGTACTTC. It encodes CASSLVGGRDEQYF.

V usage is TRBV6-1 and J usage is TRBJ2-7; 8 bases match TRBD1. This CDR3 region has 14 residues. V shed 4 bases, J shed 5 bases, and the junction held 7 bases outside the gene matches. Looked up from germline, CDR1 is MNHNS and CDR2 is SASEGT. In nucleotides, the CDR3 is TGTGCCAGCAGTGTGGGAACAGGGGGACACGAGCAGTACTTC. Amino acids: CASSVGTGGHEQYF.

The rearrangement joins TRBV7-2 to TRBJ1-5; the D gene is possibly TRBD1 (6 bases). This CDR3 contains 13 residues. Germline V gene data show CDR1 as SGHTA and CDR2 as FQGNSA. V lost 8 bases to trimming and J lost 5 bases, with 13 bases between them. CDR3 nucleotide sequence: TGTGCCAGCTGCCTGGAGGGGGATCAGCCCCAGCATTTT. This encodes CASCLEGDQPQHF.

Regarding this clone: A much more abundant neighbour one base away suggests this may be a read error. The identical CDR3 is also encoded by other nucleotide sequences in the sample. This chain links TRBV7-2 with TRBJ2-7; D not certain. Germline V gives CDR1 SGHTA, CDR2 FQGNSA. The CDR3 extends over 11 amino acids. Trimming cost V 4 bases and J 3 bases, with 4 bases left between them. This CDR3 reads CASSSVYEQYF. The CDR3 DNA sequence: TGTGCCAGCAGCTCCGTCTACGAGCAGTACTTC.

The CDR3 loop is CASSIGQLRTF. CDR3 DNA sequence: TGTGCCAGTAGTATTGGACAATTGCGCACCTTC. The gene calls are TRBV19 and TRBJ1-2, with D maybe TRBD1 (5 bases). Germline CDR1 LNHDA, CDR2 SQIVND (reference sequence). The CDR3 is made up of 11 amino acids. V lost 3 bases and J 13 bases, leaving 12 bases between the germline ends.

V is TRBV7-3 and J is TRBJ2-1; possible D gene TRBD1, 5 bases. V lost 5 bases and J lost 7, with 21 bases in between. The germline V gene has CDR1 SGHTA and CDR2 FQGTGA. The CDR3 is 16 amino acids. The CDR3 sequence: CASSPNGQGSSNEQFF. The CDR3 DNA sequence: TGTGCCAGCAGCCCGAATGGGCAGGGCTCATCAAATGAGCAGTTCTTC.

This clone appeared once. In DNA, the CDR3 is TGCGCCAGCAGCCAAGGGAGGGGGCAGCGCACAGATACGCAGTATTTT. This translates into CASSQGRGQRTDTQYF. This chain joins TRBV4-3 and TRBJ2-3; a weak D match, TRBD1 (7 bases). The CDR3 covers 16 residues. Trimming removed 1 base from V and 1 base from J, with 12 bases in between. The germline V gene encodes CDR1 LGHNA and CDR2 YSLEER.

A note on this clone: A clone one base away is much larger, so this may be a read error. The same CDR3 can be traced to other DNA sequences in this sample. The CDR3 sequence: CASSIAETQYF. The CDR3 coding sequence is TGTGCCAGTAGTATCGCGGAGACCCAGTACTTC. The V gene is TRBV19, the J gene TRBJ2-5; the D is unclear. CDR1 is LNHDA, CDR2 SQIVND, per germline (reference sequence). With 3 bases removed from V and 5 bases from J, the gap between germline ends came to 4 bases. This CDR3 contains 11 residues.

The chain recombines TRBV2 with TRBJ1-6; D is possibly TRBD1 (5 bases). This CDR3 contains 15 residues. The V and J ends lost 0 bases and 5 bases respectively, with 8 bases between them. Germline CDR1 is SNHLY and CDR2 is FYNNEI. The CDR3 spells CASSEARAHNSPLHF. CDR3 DNA sequence: TGTGCCAGCAGTGAAGCCAGGGCCCATAATTCACCCCTCCACTTT.

This clone was detected only once. J is TRBJ2-2 and V is TRBV9; maybe TRBD1 (6 bases). The V end was cut by 3 bases, the J end by 2 bases, with 11 bases between. This CDR3 is 15 amino acids long. Germline values: CDR1 SGDLS, CDR2 YYNGEE. The CDR3: CASSAGHDNTGELFF. The CDR3 DNA reads TGTGCCAGCAGCGCGGGACACGACAACACCGGGGAGCTGTTTTTT.